Shown below are 22 T cell receptor beta chains from a single sample sequenced in a study of blood T cell repertoires in COVID-19. TCRdb keeps only in-frame clones here, not all; method: immunoSEQ multiplex PCR. This table has nearly 90,000 clones, about three quarters appearing once. Source material: peripheral blood. The receptors derive from a woman older than 75 with acute or convalescent COVID-19.

This clone showed up just a few times. The J gene is TRBJ2-1, the V gene TRBV11-1; D remains unclear. Germline V gene data show CDR1 as SGHAT and CDR2 as FQDESV (reference sequence). The CDR3 is 15 residues long. Trimming stripped 6 bases from V and 0 bases from J, with 12 bases between. The CDR3 DNA follows: TGTGCCAGCAGTCAAGATTATAGCTCCTACAATGAGCAGTTCTTC. The encoded protein is CASSQDYSSYNEQFF.

CDR3 in amino acids: CASSPGTGEDYTF. The CDR3 DNA reads TGTGCCAGCTCACCAGGGACAGGGGAAGACTACACCTTC. V and J are TRBV18 and TRBJ1-2; the match to TRBD1 covers 10 bases. Germline assignment: CDR1 KGHSH and CDR2 LQKENI. Trimming took 2 bases from V and 10 from J; bases not matched to a gene: 4. The CDR3 loop spans 13 amino acids.

The chain links TRBV27 to TRBJ2-7, with TRBD1 matching 8 bases. Germline CDR1 and CDR2: MNHEY and SMNVEV (reference sequence). The CDR3 has 15 amino acids. V lost 5 bases to trimming and J lost 2 bases; unmatched junction nucleotides: 8. Here the CDR3 reads CASSVRFRGPYEQYF. The CDR3 DNA reads as TGTGCCAGCAGTGTCAGGTTCAGGGGGCCCTACGAGCAGTACTTC.

The chain carries TRBV29-1 and TRBJ2-1; TRBD2 agrees at 8 bases. This CDR3 has 14 amino acids. V shed 6 bases, J shed 9 bases, and the junction held 13 bases outside the gene matches. CDR1 SQVTM and CDR2 ANQGSEA come from the germline V gene. CDR3 sequence: CSVQKRGGQGEQFF. The CDR3 bases are TGCAGCGTCCAGAAACGGGGGGGCCAGGGTGAGCAGTTCTTC.

The chain employs TRBV2 and TRBJ1-1, with D possibly TRBD1 on 6 matching bases. Germline CDR1 reads SNHLY; CDR2 reads FYNNEI. The CDR3 runs 12 residues. Between the trimmed V and J ends, which lost 6 bases and 3 bases, there was a span of 8 bases. For the CDR3, the DNA is TGTGCCAGCAGCCAGGGGTACACTGAAGCTTTCTTT. Residues: CASSQGYTEAFF.

The chain is built from TRBV7-9 and TRBJ2-7; TRBD1 matches at 9 bases. CDR1 SEHNR and CDR2 FQNEAQ come from the germline V gene (reference sequence). The CDR3 totals 15 residues. J was trimmed by 4 bases and V by 3 bases; bases with no gene match: 7. CDR3 nucleotide sequence: TGTGCCAGCAGCTTGGAACAGGGGGCGCGATACGAGCAGTACTTC. Its protein product is CASSLEQGARYEQYF.

The chain uses TRBV19 and TRBJ1-4, with 7 bases matching TRBD1. The ends lost 6 bases at V and 1 base at J; junction bases unmatched: 5. There are 15 residues in the CDR3. CDR1 is LNHDA and CDR2 is SQIVND in the germline V gene (reference sequence). CDR3 sequence (DNA): TGTGCCAGTAGCCAGTACAGGGGAACTAATGAAAAACTGTTTTTT. Amino acid sequence: CASSQYRGTNEKLFF.

The chain has TRBV6-5 and TRBJ2-7; 7 positions agree with TRBD1. This CDR3 has 15 residues. Germline assignment: CDR1 MNHEY and CDR2 SVGAGI. The ends lost 6 bases at V and 7 bases at J; junction bases unmatched: 15. This CDR3 reads CASRSPGQPSGEQYF. In nucleotides, the CDR3 is TGTGCCAGCAGATCTCCGGGACAGCCGTCGGGGGAGCAGTACTTC.

This clone appeared a few times. The rearrangement uses TRBV24-1 and TRBJ2-3; D may be TRBD2 (6 bases). CDR1 and CDR2 (germline): KGHDR, SFDVKD. Trimming removed 3 bases at V and 2 bases at J, with 17 bases between. The CDR3 is 17 residues long. This CDR3 is CATSDTTTGVYTDTQYF. The CDR3 bases are TGTGCCACCAGTGATACAACGACGGGGGTTTACACAGATACGCAGTATTTT.

V is TRBV6-5 and J is TRBJ2-4; no clear D. The CDR3 loop spans 16 amino acids. Per germline, CDR1 MNHEY and CDR2 SVGAGI. Trimming cost V 0 bases and J 0 bases, with 9 bases left between them. CDR3 bases: TGTGCCAGCAGTTACTCAGGAGTGCTAGCCAAAAACATTCAGTACTTC. Its translation is CASSYSGVLAKNIQYF.

The CDR3: CASSLARYVGAEQYF. The DNA for the CDR3 is TGTGCCAGCAGCTTGGCCCGGTATGTAGGGGCCGAGCAGTACTTC. V is TRBV5-8 and J is TRBJ2-7; maybe TRBD1 (5 bases). Trimming pared 0 bases from V and 6 bases from J, leaving 16 bases between. Germline V CDR1 and CDR2: SGHTS, YDEGEE. CDR3 length equals 15 residues. The full variable domain, with the rest looked up from reference TRBV5-8 and TRBJ2-7, is EAGVTQSPTHLIKTRGQQATLRCSPISGHTSVYWYQQALGLGLQFLLWYDEGEERNRGNFPPRFSGRQFPNYSSELNVNALELEDSALYLCASSLARYVGAEQYFGPGTRLTVT.

This clone occurred many times. This chain uses TRBV5-8 with TRBJ2-2; the D gene is possibly TRBD2 (5 bases). CDR1 SGHTS and CDR2 YDEGEE come from the germline V gene. V lost 1 base to trimming and J lost 5 bases, with 6 bases between them. The CDR3 extends over 13 amino acids. In nucleotides, the CDR3 is TGTGCCAGCAGCTTGAAGCGGACCGGGGAGCTGTTTTTT. Translating gives CASSLKRTGELFF. Supplemented by reference TRBV5-8 and TRBJ2-2, the full variable domain reads EAGVTQSPTHLIKTRGQQATLRCSPISGHTSVYWYQQALGLGLQFLLWYDEGEERNRGNFPPRFSGRQFPNYSSELNVNALELEDSALYLCASSLKRTGELFFGEGSRLTVL.

The chain is built from TRBV7-9 and TRBJ1-1; D is unclear. This CDR3 comprises 13 residues. V shed 2 bases and J shed 1 base, with 5 bases lying between them. Germline assignment: CDR1 SEHNR and CDR2 FQNEAQ (reference sequence). The CDR3 is CASSLIGNTEAFF. The CDR3 region has the DNA TGTGCCAGCAGCTTAATCGGGAACACTGAAGCTTTCTTT.

The chain links TRBV7-2 to TRBJ1-4; perhaps TRBD1 as D (6 bases). The CDR3 extends over 16 amino acids. Germline V lookup: CDR1 SGHTA, CDR2 FQGNSA. V gave up 1 base and J gave up 4 bases, with 13 bases separating them. The CDR3 nucleotides are TGTGCCAGCAGCTTAGTCGGAGGACAGCTTAATGAAAAACTGTTTTTT. This sequence encodes CASSLVGGQLNEKLFF.

The gene calls are TRBV7-8 and TRBJ1-1; D may be TRBD1 (6 bases). This CDR3 has 14 amino acids. Germline V gene sequence: CDR1 SGHVS, CDR2 FQNEAQ. V lost 5 bases and J 1 base, leaving 11 bases between the germline ends. CDR3 bases: TGTGCCAGCAGCCCCCGGACAGCGAACACTGAAGCTTTCTTT. It codes for CASSPRTANTEAFF.

This chain connects TRBV19 to TRBJ2-3; D is possibly TRBD2 (5 bases). Trimming removed 6 bases at V and 6 bases at J, with 19 bases between. Germline-derived CDR1 and CDR2 are LNHDA and SQIVND (reference sequence). CDR3 length: 15 amino acids. CDR3: CASRALGLFGDTQYF. DNA for the CDR3: TGTGCCAGTAGGGCGCTAGGACTTTTTGGGGATACGCAGTATTTT.

V gene TRBV2 combines with J gene TRBJ2-2; D may be TRBD1 (5 bases). CDR1 is SNHLY, CDR2 FYNNEI, per germline. CDR3 length: 14 residues. The V and J ends lost 5 bases and 5 bases respectively, with 12 bases between them. CDR3 DNA sequence: TGTGCCAGCAGTCCGACCTCAGGGACCGGGGAGCTGTTTTTT. Protein: CASSPTSGTGELFF.

This chain uses TRBV3-1 (or the pseudogene TRBV3-2) with TRBJ1-4, with 8 bases identical to TRBD1. The V gene's germline CDR1 is LGHDT and CDR2 YNNKEL (reference sequence). This CDR3 is 16 amino acids long. The J segment lost 8 bases and the V segment lost 3 bases, leaving 11 bases of the junction unmatched. The CDR3 region has the DNA TGTGCCAGCAGCCAGAGGGACAGGATGGTTCGCGAAAAACTGTTTTTT. It codes for CASSQRDRMVREKLFF.

Only a few counts were recorded for this clone. The rearrangement uses TRBV4-3 and TRBJ2-5; D might be TRBD1 (5 bases). Germline V gene lookup returns CDR1 LGHNA and CDR2 YSLEER. V was pared by 5 bases and J by 1 base, with 14 bases between. CDR3 length: 15 amino acids. DNA of the CDR3: TGCGCCAGCAGCTTAGGAAGACAGAGCCAAGAGACCCAGTACTTC. Translation gives CASSLGRQSQETQYF.

The chain recombines TRBV9 with TRBJ1-6; D remains unclear. V was shortened by 0 bases and J by 1 base, with 11 bases between the two germline ends. The CDR3 has 17 residues. Germline loops: CDR1 SGDLS, CDR2 YYNGEE. In DNA, the CDR3 is TGTGCCAGCAGCGTAGGAGGGCCTCCATCCTATAATTCACCCCTCCACTTT. This encodes CASSVGGPPSYNSPLHF.

This clone was seen just once. The rearrangement links TRBV18 to TRBJ1-1; D gene uncertain. The germline V gene encodes CDR1 KGHSH and CDR2 LQKENI. The CDR3 loop spans 14 amino acids. Trimming removed 5 bases at V and 3 bases at J, with 13 bases between. CDR3 DNA sequence: TGTGCCAGCTCATCTATCAAGCGGGACACTGAAGCTTTCTTT. Its translation is CASSSIKRDTEAFF. The full variable domain, its missing parts supplied by reference TRBV18 and TRBJ1-1, is NAGVMQNPRHLVRRRGQEARLRCSPMKGHSHVYWYRQLPEEGLKFMVYLQKENIIDESGMPKERFSAEFPKEGPSILRIQQVVRGDSAAYFCASSSIKRDTEAFFGQGTRLTVV.

The chain uses TRBV7-8 and TRBJ1-5; 8 positions agree with TRBD1. With 5 bases clipped from V and 4 bases from J, the junction kept 16 bases outside the gene matches. The germline V gene has CDR1 SGHVS and CDR2 FQNEAQ. CDR3 length equals 18 residues. The CDR3 nucleotides are TGTGCCAGCAGCCTCAGGGCAGGGGGCCCACTAGCAAATCAGCCCCAGCATTTT. Translated: CASSLRAGGPLANQPQHF.